This is a list of T cell receptor beta chains from one sample in a study of Ad26.COV2.S vaccination and SARS-CoV-2 variants. Sequenced by immunoSEQ multiplex PCR; TCRdb stores in-frame clones only, minus some. The repertoire holds roughly 380,000 clones, with roughly 84% as singletons. Sequencing was performed on peripheral blood, taken in a trial of Ad26.COV2.S vaccine versus placebo. Receptor source: a person aged 18 to 65 who received the Ad26.COV2.S COVID-19 vaccine or a placebo. Each CDR3 is given with its conserved first and last residue. D genes are given only for firm matches. Part of the rows lack a size; the others show once, few, many or a class for expanded clones.

J	size	V	D	DNA	CDR3
TRBJ2-3	NA	TRBV2	NA	TGTGCCAGCAGCCCTAGGGGGGGGCGCACAGATACGCAGTATTTT	CASSPRGGRTDTQYF
TRBJ2-7	NA	TRBV29-1	NA	TGCAGCGTGAGAAAGGACAGGGAGGGCTACGAGCAGTACTTC	CSVRKDREGYEQYF
TRBJ1-4	NA	TRBV6-5	TRBD1	TGTGCCAGCGCTGTCGACTACAGGGGAAATGAAAAACTGTTTTTT	CASAVDYRGNEKLFF
TRBJ1-2	NA	TRBV19	TRBD1	TGTGCCAGTAGTAGGACAGGGGCCCACTTTGGCTACACCTTC	CASSRTGAHFGYTF
TRBJ1-1	NA	TRBV19	TRBD1	TGTGCCAGTAGTATCAAGGGACAGGGTAGGCTCAACACTGAAGCTTTCTTT	CASSIKGQGRLNTEAFF
TRBJ2-1	NA	TRBV27	NA	TGTGCCAGCAGTTACGCAGGGACCTATTCCTACAATGAGCAGTTCTTC	CASSYAGTYSYNEQFF
TRBJ1-2	NA	TRBV12-3/TRBV12-4	NA	TGTGCCAGCAGGACAACCCCCTATGGCTACACCTTC	CASRTTPYGYTF
TRBJ2-5	NA	TRBV27	TRBD2	TGTGCCAGCAGCCAGAGGACTAGCGGGGACCAAGAGACCCAGTACTTC	CASSQRTSGDQETQYF
TRBJ2-7	NA	TRBV29-1	TRBD1	TGCAGCGGTCAGGGGGCCTACTACGAGCAGTACTTC	CSGQGAYYEQYF
TRBJ2-6	many	TRBV11-2	NA	TGTGCCAGCAGCTCCCCCAGAGGCTCTGGGGCCAACGTCCTGACTTTC	CASSSPRGSGANVLTF
TRBJ2-3	NA	TRBV19	TRBD2	TGTGCCAGTAGTATTAAGCGGGGGGGCACAGATACGCAGTATTTT	CASSIKRGGTDTQYF
TRBJ2-1	NA	TRBV7-9	TRBD2	TGTGCCAGCACCTCCCGGGGGGTAATCTACAATGAGCAGTTCTTC	CASTSRGVIYNEQFF
TRBJ2-1	once	TRBV5-4	NA	TGTGCCAGCAGCTTGGAAGTGGACAATGAGCAGTTCTTC	CASSLEVDNEQFF
TRBJ2-1	NA	TRBV28	NA	TGTGCCAGCAGCCCAGTTTCGGTACACAATGAGCAGTTCTTC	CASSPVSVHNEQFF
TRBJ1-3	many	TRBV4-3	NA	TGCGCCAGCAGCCAAGCGGGGGCGGGGGTCTCTGGAAACACCATATATTTT	CASSQAGAGVSGNTIYF
TRBJ1-1	NA	TRBV11-3	NA	TGTGCCAGCAGCTTAGGCGGGGAAGCTTTCTTT	CASSLGGEAFF
TRBJ2-2	NA	TRBV4-3	NA	TGCGCCAGCAGCCAAGCGTCATATGCAGGCACCGGGGAGCTGTTTTTT	CASSQASYAGTGELFF
TRBJ2-1	NA	TRBV4-1	TRBD1	TGCGCCAGCACTCCGGAGGGACAGGGAAGGAATGAGCAGTTCTTC	CASTPEGQGRNEQFF
TRBJ1-2	NA	TRBV25-1	TRBD1	TGTGCCAGCCAATGGACAGGAGACTATGGCTACACCTTC	CASQWTGDYGYTF
TRBJ1-4	NA	TRBV14	NA	TGTGCCAGCAGCCAGCTCACAGAAAAACTGTTTTTT	CASSQLTEKLFF
TRBJ2-1	NA	TRBV5-1	NA	TGCGCCAGCAGCTTGAAAGGGCAAGACGATGAGCAGTTCTTC	CASSLKGQDDEQFF
TRBJ2-5	NA	TRBV10-1	NA	TGCGCCAGCAGAGAAACCTTAATGGGGGAGAAAGAGACCCAGTACTTC	CASRETLMGEKETQYF
TRBJ1-2	NA	TRBV10-3	NA	TGTGCCATCAGCGACTTGGATGGCTACACCTTC	CAISDLDGYTF
TRBJ2-3	NA	TRBV7-9	NA	TGTGCCAGCAGCTTTACGGGCTTCGGTACGCAGTATTTT	CASSFTGFGTQYF
TRBJ2-3	NA	TRBV12-3/TRBV12-4	NA	TGTGCCCTCCAGTCCCGGGTCACAGATACGCAGTATTTT	CALQSRVTDTQYF
TRBJ2-6	NA	TRBV7-8	NA	TGTGCCAGCAGCCAAGACTCTGGGGCCAACGTCCTGACTTTC	CASSQDSGANVLTF
TRBJ1-1	NA	TRBV7-2	NA	TGTGCCAGCAGCTTAGTTGGACAGCATGCCATGAACACTGAAGCTTTCTTT	CASSLVGQHAMNTEAFF
TRBJ1-6	NA	TRBV9	TRBD1	TGTGCCAGCAGCGTAAGGACAGGGGATTCACCCCTCCACTTT	CASSVRTGDSPLHF
TRBJ2-7	many	TRBV6-2/TRBV6-3	NA	TGTGCCAGCAGTGATATTGAACAGGGCTACGAGCAGTACTTC	CASSDIEQGYEQYF
TRBJ2-2	NA	TRBV5-1	TRBD2	TGCGCCAGCAGCTTCCCTCGCGGGGGGGGTGACACCGGGGAGCTGTTTTTT	CASSFPRGGGDTGELFF
TRBJ1-5	NA	TRBV6-1	NA	TGTGCCAGCAGTGCCGGCACGGCGACCTCCAATCAGCCCCAGCATTTT	CASSAGTATSNQPQHF
TRBJ2-5	NA	TRBV19	TRBD1	TGTGCCAGTAGTATCACAGGGGCGCGAGAGACCCAGTACTTC	CASSITGARETQYF
TRBJ1-5	NA	TRBV19	TRBD1	TGTGCCAGTAGTACTCCAACAGGGGGCGGCAATCAGCCCCAGCATTTT	CASSTPTGGGNQPQHF
TRBJ1-2	NA	TRBV27	NA	TGTGCCAGCAGTTTCAAGGGTGGCGGCTACACCTTC	CASSFKGGGYTF
TRBJ1-5	NA	TRBV6-5	NA	TGTGCCAGCAGTTTCGACAGGTTTGCAGGGCCCCAGCATTTT	CASSFDRFAGPQHF
TRBJ2-5	NA	TRBV27	NA	TGTGCCAGCAGTTTATCAGGGGGTGAGACCCAGTACTTC	CASSLSGGETQYF
TRBJ2-5	NA	TRBV7-6	NA	TGTGCCAGCACCCCCCGCCGAGGGGTCGACGAGACCCAGTACTTC	CASTPRRGVDETQYF
TRBJ2-1	NA	TRBV27	TRBD2	TGTGCCAGCAGTCCGGGGGGGCGGTGGGGGCAGTTCTTC	CASSPGGRWGQFF
TRBJ1-1	once	TRBV7-9	TRBD1	TGTGCCAGCAGCTCACCCGTGGGGACAGGGGCTATGAACACTGAAGCTTTCTTT	CASSSPVGTGAMNTEAFF
TRBJ1-1	NA	TRBV30	NA	TGTGCCTGGAAAGGGGGGGCAGGATACACTGAAGCTTTCTTT	CAWKGGAGYTEAFF
TRBJ1-5	NA	TRBV6-1	NA	TGTGCCAGCAGTGAAGAGGGCTGGCAGGGCAATCAGCCCCAGCATTTT	CASSEEGWQGNQPQHF
TRBJ1-5	NA	TRBV5-8	TRBD1	TGTGCCAGCAGTTGGACAGGGGTGGCATATAGCAATCAGCCCCAGCATTTT	CASSWTGVAYSNQPQHF
TRBJ1-4	once	TRBV4-3	NA	TGCGCCAGCAGCCAAGACCCAAGGACAACTAATGAAAAACTGTTTTTT	CASSQDPRTTNEKLFF
TRBJ2-5	NA	TRBV19	TRBD2	TGTGCCAGTAGGGCGGGGGGGCTCCCCGAGACCCAGTACTTC	CASRAGGLPETQYF
TRBJ1-6	NA	TRBV6-2/TRBV6-3	NA	TGTGCCAGCAGTTACACGGTCGGACTCCCCCACTTT	CASSYTVGLPHF
TRBJ2-5	NA	TRBV6-5	NA	TGTGCCAGCAGTTACTCGATGGAGACCCAGTACTTC	CASSYSMETQYF
TRBJ2-1	NA	TRBV10-3	NA	TGTGCCATCAGTGATACAGGCCGGTGGTTCTTC	CAISDTGRWFF
TRBJ2-3	NA	TRBV9	TRBD1	TGTGCCAGCAGCGTAGCCCTGGACAGGGGGCAAGATACGCAGTATTTT	CASSVALDRGQDTQYF